This T cell receptor (beta chain) is drawn from a study of regulatory T cells in long-lasting Graves disease. Overall study: Graves' patients with a new diagnosis had received antithyroid drugs under 3 months.

Described time point: newly diagnosed GD, antithyroid drugs for less than 3 months. Researchers made the TCR library from RNA that was extracted from PBMCs. To make TCR beta libraries, researchers used iRepertoire HTBI primers and Arm-PCR of CDR3 regions. Via MiXCR, TCRdb re-called the multiplex PCR reads, giving one row per CDR3 protein. The table has 440,000 or so distinct CDR3 sequences, 14% to 15% seen once. Study-level findings and limits: It was possible that the small sample size reduced accuracy.

Per the germline V gene, CDR1 is SGHTA and CDR2 is FQGNSA. Between the trimmed V and J ends, which lost 5 bases and 1 base, there was a span of 17 bases. This CDR3 has 16 amino acids. As regards this clonotype: Antigen unknown.

The same sample was also used in a study of T cells in Graves' hyperthyroidism and ophthalmopathy. That source notes: A lack of ophthalmopathy progression within 18 months defined stable Graves' hyperthyroidism.

Sequences were derived from peripheral blood mononuclear cells (PBMCs), sampled at new diagnosis, from a patient treated with antithyroid drugs. The genes are TRBV7-2 and TRBJ1-2; TRBD1 might be the D (5 bases). This TCR came from a woman aged 30 to 39 with Graves disease. CDR3 region: CASSPQPGLINYGYTF. The CDR3 bases are TGTGCCAGCAGCCCGCAGCCGGGACTGATTAACTATGGCTACACCTTC.